This TCR beta chain stems from a study of blood T cell repertoires in COVID-19. About the research overall: The origin of the acute and convalescent COVID-19 samples was the United States, Italy and Spain. Sources were T cells, B-cell-depleted T cells, or PBMCs; the material itself was cDNA or gDNA.

Trimming at V came to 4 bases and at J to 8 bases, leaving 7 bases not matched to a gene. The CDR3 is 14 residues long. Germline V gene data show CDR1 as MNHEY and CDR2 as SMNVEV (reference sequence). Source study methods: Nucleated cell counts were estimated from reference gene primer amplification. Some clones are missing from TCRdb's copy, which holds only in-frame ones; the method was immunoSEQ multiplex PCR. That table gives V, J and clone size, and the DNA gave D and trimming. The sample shows 200,000 to 250,000 clones, over 80% of them seen only once. It was during active infection that Seattle patients were enrolled and then longitudinally followed.

This sequence joins TRBV27 and TRBJ2-2; TRBD1 aligns across 7 bases. The sequence derives from a woman in her 30s with COVID-19, enrolled during active disease. Sequencing used peripheral blood. The CDR3 sequence is CASSSTGWLGELFF. The DNA of the CDR3 is TGTGCCAGCAGTTCGACAGGGTGGTTAGGGGAGCTGTTTTTT.